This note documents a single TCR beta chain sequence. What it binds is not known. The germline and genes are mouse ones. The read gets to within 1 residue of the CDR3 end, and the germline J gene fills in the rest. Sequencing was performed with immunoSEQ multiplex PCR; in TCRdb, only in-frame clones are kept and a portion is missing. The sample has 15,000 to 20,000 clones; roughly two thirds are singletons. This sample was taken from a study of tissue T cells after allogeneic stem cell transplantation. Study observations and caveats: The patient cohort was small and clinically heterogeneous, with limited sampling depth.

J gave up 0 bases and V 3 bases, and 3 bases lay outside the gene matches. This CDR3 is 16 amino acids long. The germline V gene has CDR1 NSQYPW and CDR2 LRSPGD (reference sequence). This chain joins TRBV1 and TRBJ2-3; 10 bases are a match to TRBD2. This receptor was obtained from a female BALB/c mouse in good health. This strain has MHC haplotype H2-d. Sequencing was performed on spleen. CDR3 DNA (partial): TGCACCTGCAGTGCCCGGACTGGGGGTAGTGCAGAAACGCTGTAT. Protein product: CTCSARTGGSAETLY. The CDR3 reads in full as CTCSARTGGSAETLYF.